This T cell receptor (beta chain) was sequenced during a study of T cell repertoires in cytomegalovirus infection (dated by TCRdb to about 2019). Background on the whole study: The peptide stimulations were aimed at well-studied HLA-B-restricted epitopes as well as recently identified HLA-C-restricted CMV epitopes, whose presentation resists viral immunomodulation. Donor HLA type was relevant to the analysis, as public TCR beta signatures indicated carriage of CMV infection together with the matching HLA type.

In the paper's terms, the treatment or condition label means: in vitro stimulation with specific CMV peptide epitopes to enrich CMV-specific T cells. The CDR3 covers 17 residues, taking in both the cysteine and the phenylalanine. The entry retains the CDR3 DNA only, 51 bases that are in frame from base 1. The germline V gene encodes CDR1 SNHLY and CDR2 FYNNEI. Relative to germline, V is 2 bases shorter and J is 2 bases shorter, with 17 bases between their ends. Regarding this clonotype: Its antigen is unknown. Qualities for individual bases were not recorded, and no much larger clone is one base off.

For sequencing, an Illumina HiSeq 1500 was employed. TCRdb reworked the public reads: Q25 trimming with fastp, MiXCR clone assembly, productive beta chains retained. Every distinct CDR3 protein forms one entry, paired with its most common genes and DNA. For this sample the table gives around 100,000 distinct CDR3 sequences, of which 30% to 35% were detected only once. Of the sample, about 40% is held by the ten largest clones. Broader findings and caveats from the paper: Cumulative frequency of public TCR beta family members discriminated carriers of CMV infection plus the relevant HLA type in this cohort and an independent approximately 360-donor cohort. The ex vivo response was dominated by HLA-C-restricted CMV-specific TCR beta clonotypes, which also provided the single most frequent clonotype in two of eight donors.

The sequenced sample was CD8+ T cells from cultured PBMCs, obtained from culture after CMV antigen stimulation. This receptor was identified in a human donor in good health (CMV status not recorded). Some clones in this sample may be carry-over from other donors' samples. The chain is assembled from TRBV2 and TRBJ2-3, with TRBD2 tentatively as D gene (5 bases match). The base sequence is TGTGCCAGCAGTGAATTCCAGCGGAACCCCTACACAGATACGCAGTATTTT. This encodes CASSEFQRNPYTDTQYF. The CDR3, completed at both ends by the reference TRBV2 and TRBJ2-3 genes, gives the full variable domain EPEVTQTPSHQVTQMGQEVILRCVPISNHLYFYWYRQILGQKVEFLVSFYNNEISEKSEIFDDQFSVERPDGSNFTLKIRSTKLEDSAMYFCASSEFQRNPYTDTQYFGPGTRLTVL.